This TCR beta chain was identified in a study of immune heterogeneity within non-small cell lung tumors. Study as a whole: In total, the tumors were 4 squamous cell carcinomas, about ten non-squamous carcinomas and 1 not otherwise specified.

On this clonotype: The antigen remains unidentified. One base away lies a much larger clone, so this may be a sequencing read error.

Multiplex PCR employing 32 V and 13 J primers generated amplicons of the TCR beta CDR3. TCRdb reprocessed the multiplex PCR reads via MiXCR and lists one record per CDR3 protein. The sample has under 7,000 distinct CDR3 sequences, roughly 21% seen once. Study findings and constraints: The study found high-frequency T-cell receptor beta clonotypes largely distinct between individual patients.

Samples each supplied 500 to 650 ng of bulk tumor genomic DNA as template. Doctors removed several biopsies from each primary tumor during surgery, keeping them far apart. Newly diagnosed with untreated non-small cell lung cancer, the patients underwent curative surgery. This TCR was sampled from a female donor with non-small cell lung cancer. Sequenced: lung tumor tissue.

The CDR3 protein is CASSPARGQPRGEKLFF. The CDR3 DNA reads as TGTGCCAGCAGTCCCGCTCGGGGACAGCCTCGGGGTGAAAAACTGTTTTTT. The gene calls are TRBV12-3 or TRBV12-4 and TRBJ1-4; 7 nucleotides agree with TRBD1. J lost 7 bases, V lost 5 bases, and 16 bases had no gene match. The CDR3 totals 17 residues.